This T cell receptor (beta chain) is drawn from a study of OX40 agonist ivuxolimab in advanced cancers. Study results and caveats: Normalized expansion of T-cell clones was also low for some nonresponders.

About this clone itself: The antigen is undetermined.

Autoimmune disease history or systemic immunosuppression disqualified patients. The method was immunoSEQ multiplex PCR; TCRdb's version includes in-frame clones alone and lacks a portion of them. Counted here are tens of thousands of clones, just under 90% occurring once; the ten biggest clones make up about 9.4%. Between the trimmed V and J ends, which lost 3 bases and 0 bases, there was a span of 9 bases. This CDR3 region has 15 residues. The germline CDR1 and CDR2 sequences are MRHNA and SNTAGT. Sequences were derived from CD4+ or CD8+ T cells sorted from blood, sampled in a trial of the OX40 agonist ivuxolimab. The V call is TRBV6-4, the J call TRBJ2-1, with D unclear. This sequence originates from an adult with an advanced solid tumor such as melanoma, head and neck, liver or kidney cancer. The CDR3, as DNA: TGTGCCAGCAGTGAATGGGCGAGCTCCTACAATGAGCAGTTCTTC. This codes for CASSEWASSYNEQFF.